The clone carrying this T cell receptor beta chain was observed a handful of times. Antigen: not known. In germline, CDR1 is SGHRS, CDR2 YFSETQ. The CDR3 extends over 14 amino acids. V dropped 5 bases and J dropped 5; count of bases not matched to a gene: 4. UMIs and a universal primer site were added when TCR cDNA was made by 5'RACE template switching. TCRdb fed the 5' RACE reads into MiXCR, producing one record per CDR3 protein. The table lists 300,000 to 400,000 distinct CDR3 sequences, approximately 13% of them singletons. The sample is drawn from a study of T cells after yellow fever vaccination. Findings of the study overall: Contamination of FACS-sorted repertoires by abundant clonotypes from the bulk population could occur.

This receptor was obtained from a young man who received the YFV17D yellow fever vaccine. The chain has TRBV5-1 and TRBJ2-1; TRBD2 aligns across 10 bases. Here the sequenced sample was CD4+ T cells sorted from PBMCs, taken 15 days after the yellow fever booster vaccination. In DNA, the CDR3 is TGCGCCAGCAGAATAGCGGGGGGAGACAATGAGCAGTTCTTC. This translates into CASRIAGGDNEQFF.